This is a list of T cell receptor beta chains from one sample in a study of cytomegalovirus exposure and HLA in healthy donors. Measured with immunoSEQ multiplex PCR; TCRdb has only the in-frame clones, and not every one. The sample yields approximately 170,000 clones, approximately 80% seen once. Sequencing used PBMCs. The receptors were sampled from a woman between 35 and 50 years old in good health and CMV-seropositive. Both conserved end residues are part of each CDR3. D genes are given only for firm matches. Not all rows give a size; the values are once, few, many and, for expanded clones, a class.

d_gene	v_gene	j_gene	abundance	CDR3nt	CDR3aa
.	TRBV6-1	TRBJ2-7	once	TGTGCCAGCAGTGGATCTCTAACCTACGAGCAGTACTTC	CASSGSLTYEQYF
TRBD1	TRBV12-5	TRBJ2-1	few	TGTGCTAGTGGCCCGACAGGGGGTCATGAGCAGTTCTTC	CASGPTGGHEQFF
.	TRBV15	TRBJ2-2	.	TGTGCCACCAGCACTACGGAGACCGGGGAGCTGTTTTTT	CATSTTETGELFF
TRBD2	TRBV6-4	TRBJ2-3	.	TGTGCCAGCAGCGGGACTAGCGGGGGGCCCGATACGCAGTATTTT	CASSGTSGGPDTQYF
.	TRBV4-1	TRBJ1-3	.	TGCGCCAGCAGCCAAGAAATCCAGGGCCCGAGAAACACCATATATTTT	CASSQEIQGPRNTIYF
.	TRBV9	TRBJ2-7	.	TGTGCCAGCAGCCCAGAGGCTGTGTACGAGCAGTACTTC	CASSPEAVYEQYF
TRBD1	TRBV10-3	TRBJ1-6	.	TGTGCCATCAGTGTCGGTTCCGGGACAGGGACCTCACCCCTCCACTTT	CAISVGSGTGTSPLHF
.	TRBV5-6	TRBJ1-5	.	TGTGCCAGCAGCATAATGCAGGGTCAGGGCAATCAGCCCCAGCATTTT	CASSIMQGQGNQPQHF
.	TRBV5-6	TRBJ2-7	.	TGTGCCAGCAGCTTGACTAGCCGTAACGAGCAGTACTTC	CASSLTSRNEQYF
TRBD1	TRBV30	TRBJ1-1	.	TGTGCCTGGAGAAAGGAGGGGGCGGACACTGAAGCTTTCTTT	CAWRKEGADTEAFF
.	TRBV28	TRBJ2-6	few	TGTGCCAGCGGCCTACCCAGGGGTCCTGGGGCCAACGTCCTGACTTTC	CASGLPRGPGANVLTF
.	TRBV19	TRBJ1-1	.	TGTGCCAGTAGTAAACAGGGACGGAACACTGAAGCTTTCTTT	CASSKQGRNTEAFF
.	TRBV7-9	TRBJ1-2	.	TGTGCCAGCAGCTCCTACGTGAGGAACTATGGCTACACCTTC	CASSSYVRNYGYTF
TRBD1	TRBV28	TRBJ1-2	once	TGTGCCAGCCGCCAGGGGGCGGGGGGCTACACCTTC	CASRQGAGGYTF
TRBD2	TRBV5-1	TRBJ2-3	few	TGCGCCAGCAGCTTGGTTCCTAGCGGGGGGGCCACAGATACGCAGTATTTT	CASSLVPSGGATDTQYF
TRBD1	TRBV2	TRBJ1-6	.	TGTGCCAGCACCAGGACAGGAGCAAACATAAATTCACCCCTCCACTTT	CASTRTGANINSPLHF
TRBD1	TRBV15	TRBJ1-5	once	TGTGCCACCAGCAGAGACCCAGGGGGCTTCAAGCCCCAGCATTTT	CATSRDPGGFKPQHF
TRBD2	TRBV7-3	TRBJ2-2	.	TGTGCCAGCAGCCCCTCGGGGGGTAGGGCCTCCACCGGGGAGCTGTTTTTT	CASSPSGGRASTGELFF